One sample yielded the 29 T cell receptor beta chains listed below, sequenced in a study of low-dose radiotherapy and immunotherapy resistance in tumors. As for time point: before trial treatment. TRAV- and TRBV-specific primers were used for first-strand cDNA, which covered alpha and beta chains. Amplification, which lasted roughly 22 PCR cycles, used a constant-region primer and V-primer adapter to amplify TCRs. TCRdb reprocessed the reads via MiXCR and lists one record per CDR3 protein. The table records about 82,000 distinct CDR3 sequences, around 18% of them present only once. The material was PBMCs, obtained before treatment. These receptors all stem from a male donor with prostate cancer.

There are many counts of this clonotype. The chain has TRBV29-1 and TRBJ2-5, with a weak D call TRBD2 (5 bases). Germline loops: CDR1 SQVTM, CDR2 ANQGSEA. Trimming left V 6 bases short and J 5 bases short, with 13 bases between. This CDR3 region has 12 residues. The CDR3: CSVADLVETQYF. The CDR3 DNA reads as TGCAGCGTAGCGGACTTGGTTGAGACCCAGTACTTC.

V usage is TRBV6-2 or TRBV6-3 and J usage is TRBJ1-1; TRBD1 aligns across 7 bases. The CDR3 runs to 15 residues. The ends lost 5 bases at V and 0 bases at J; junction bases unmatched: 6. The germline V gene encodes CDR1 MNHEY and CDR2 SVGEGT. Written as DNA, the CDR3 is TGTGCCAGCAGTGGTCGACAGGGACTGAACACTGAAGCTTTCTTT. Protein: CASSGRQGLNTEAFF.

This clonotype was picked up many times. The chain recombines TRBV28 with TRBJ2-5, with 12 bases identical to TRBD2. J gave up 0 bases and V 8 bases, and 7 bases lay outside the gene matches. CDR3 length: 16 amino acids. Germline V CDR1 and CDR2: MDHEN, SYDVKM. The CDR3 DNA follows: TGTGCCAGCGGAGGGGGACTAGCGGGTCACCAAGAGACCCAGTACTTC. Protein: CASGGGLAGHQETQYF. The full variable domain, its missing parts supplied by reference TRBV28 and TRBJ2-5, is DVKVTQSSRYLVKRTGEKVFLECVQDMDHENMFWYRQDPGLGLRLIYFSYDVKMKEKGDIPEGYSVSREKKERFSLILESASTNQTSMYLCASGGGLAGHQETQYFGPGTRLLVL.

The table lists this clonotype with many counts. This rearrangement joins TRBV6-4 to TRBJ2-1; the match to TRBD1 covers 7 bases. The V segment lost 7 bases and the J segment 0 bases; nucleotides outside the gene matches: 3. The CDR3 sequence is 14 residues long. Germline assignment: CDR1 MRHNA and CDR2 SNTAGT. The CDR3 region has the DNA TGTGCCAGCACCGGGACAGACTCCTACAATGAGCAGTTCTTC. The encoded protein is CASTGTDSYNEQFF.

This clonotype was counted once. With a much larger clone just one base away, this may be a read error. The gene calls are TRBV20-1 and TRBJ1-2; D gene ambiguous. CDR1 is DFQATT and CDR2 is SNEGSKA in the germline V gene (reference sequence). V dropped 1 base and J dropped 4 bases, with 13 bases sitting between them. This CDR3 has 14 residues. The CDR3 DNA sequence: TGCAGTGCTAGAGTGGGGAGACCCATCTATGGCTACACCTTC. Translated: CSARVGRPIYGYTF.

This clonotype has at least ten counts. The chain carries TRBV5-1 and TRBJ1-1; 7 positions match TRBD1. Germline CDR1 is SGHRS and CDR2 is YFSETQ. J lost 1 base, V lost 0 bases, and 6 bases had no gene match. This CDR3 is 16 amino acids long. The CDR3 DNA follows: TGCGCCAGCAGCTTGGGGGGGACAGATAAGAACACTGAAGCTTTCTTT. Translated: CASSLGGTDKNTEAFF.

This clonotype was detected ten times or more. The V gene is TRBV6-6, the J gene TRBJ1-1, with D perhaps matching TRBD1 (5 bases). Germline-derived CDR1 and CDR2 are MNHNY and SVGAGI (reference sequence). V dropped 6 bases and J dropped 11 bases, with 22 bases sitting between them. This CDR3 contains 14 residues. CDR3 protein: CASRGLRLGVYAFF. The DNA of the CDR3 is TGTGCCAGCAGAGGACTACGACTGGGGGTTTATGCTTTCTTT.

This clonotype was picked up many times. The V call is TRBV27, the J call TRBJ2-1; 12 positions match TRBD1. Looked up from germline, CDR1 is MNHEY and CDR2 is SMNVEV (reference sequence). The CDR3 has 15 residues. Unmatched junction bases numbered 6, after V lost 2 bases and J lost 10 bases. The chain's CDR3 is CASSLPGQGALEQFF. In nucleotides, the CDR3 is TGTGCCAGCAGTTTACCGGGACAGGGGGCGCTGGAGCAGTTCTTC.

This clonotype was picked up many times. The V and J genes are TRBV10-2 and TRBJ1-1; TRBD1 might be the D (6 bases). Trimming shortened V by 7 bases and J by 5 bases, and 11 bases separated the two germline ends. The CDR3 extends over 12 amino acids. Germline V gene sequence: CDR1 WSHSY, CDR2 SAAADI. The CDR3 bases are TGCGCCAGCAAATCCGGACAGACTGAAGCTTTCTTT. This sequence encodes CASKSGQTEAFF.

This clonotype was recorded at least ten times. The gene calls are TRBV20-1 and TRBJ2-2, with TRBD1 matching over 8 bases. The V segment lost 6 bases and the J segment 4 bases; nucleotides outside the gene matches: 7. The CDR3 totals 14 residues. CDR1 is DFQATT and CDR2 is SNEGSKA in the germline V gene (reference sequence). CDR3 DNA sequence: TGCAGTGCCAAGGACAGGGCAATCACCGGGGAGCTGTTTTTT. Residues: CSAKDRAITGELFF.

The chain carries TRBV4-2 and TRBJ2-1, with 9 nucleotides matching TRBD2. The CDR3 contains 18 residues. CDR1 is LGHNA, CDR2 YNFKEQ, per germline. Trimming at V came to 0 bases and at J to 5 bases, leaving 11 bases not matched to a gene. The CDR3 region has the DNA TGTGCCAGCAGCCAAGAGACTAGCGGAACCCAAGCCCACAATGAGCAGTTCTTC. Protein sequence: CASSQETSGTQAHNEQFF.

This clonotype was recorded at least ten times. The rearrangement links TRBV11-3 to TRBJ2-1; no clear D. This CDR3 is 12 amino acids long. The germline V and J ends were trimmed by 1 base and 6 bases, with 4 bases remaining between them. Germline V CDR1 and CDR2: SGHNT, YENEEA. The CDR3: CASSLAANEQFF. The DNA for the CDR3 is TGTGCCAGCAGCTTAGCAGCCAATGAGCAGTTCTTC.

This clonotype was counted many times. The chain joins TRBV29-1 to TRBJ2-1; 8 bases match TRBD2. V lost 0 bases and J lost 5; bases outside the gene matches: 9. Germline V gene sequence: CDR1 SQVTM, CDR2 ANQGSEA. CDR3 length: 16 amino acids. The DNA for the CDR3 is TGCAGCGTTGAAGATCGAGCTAGCGGGTACAACAATGAGCAGTTCTTC. Its protein is CSVEDRASGYNNEQFF.

At least ten counts were recorded for this clonotype. V gene TRBV15 combines with J gene TRBJ2-2; 8 nucleotides align to TRBD1. The CDR3 is 17 amino acids. Germline assignment: CDR1 LNHNV and CDR2 YYDKDF (reference sequence). The V gene end was trimmed by 0 bases and the J gene end by 5 bases; junction bases not matched to a gene: 8. CDR3 nucleotide sequence: TGTGCCACCAGCAGAGATACTTCAGGGGGCGGAACCGGGGAGCTGTTTTTT. It yields the protein CATSRDTSGGGTGELFF. Based on the CDR3 plus reference TRBV15 and TRBJ2-2, the full variable domain is DAMVIQNPRYQVTQFGKPVTLSCSQTLNHNVMYWYQQKSSQAPKLLFHYYDKDFNNEADTPDNFQSRRPNTSFCFLDIRSPGLGDTAMYLCATSRDTSGGGTGELFFGEGSRLTVL.

This clonotype is termed medium-sized. The chain recombines TRBV7-3 with TRBJ2-7; TRBD2 matches 12 bases. The V and J ends lost 6 bases and 1 base, in that order; junction bases with no gene match: 1. The germline V gene encodes CDR1 SGHTA and CDR2 FQGTGA. CDR3 length: 14 amino acids. In nucleotides, the CDR3 is TGTGCCAGCAGTCTAGCGGGAGGGTCCTACGAGCAGTACTTC. Its translation: CASSLAGGSYEQYF.

This clonotype has at least ten counts. The chain couples TRBV11-2 to TRBJ2-3; D is perhaps TRBD2 (6 bases). Germline V gene data show CDR1 as SGHAT and CDR2 as FQNNGV. V lost 1 base and J lost 2, with 10 bases in between. The CDR3 spans 15 residues. The CDR3 region is CASSLVRGDTDTQYF. For the CDR3, the DNA is TGTGCCAGCAGCTTAGTGCGGGGCGACACAGATACGCAGTATTTT.

The rearrangement uses TRBV3-1 and TRBJ2-3; D is undetermined. CDR3 length: 14 residues. The germline V gene encodes CDR1 LGHDT and CDR2 YNNKEL (reference sequence). Between the trimmed V and J ends, which lost 4 bases and 4 bases, there was a span of 12 bases. CDR3 in DNA: TGTGCCAGCAGCCGCGCCTCGGCGGCAGATACGCAGTATTTT. It specifies CASSRASAADTQYF.

This clonotype has a count of ten or more. This chain connects TRBV6-2 or TRBV6-3 to TRBJ2-2; 9 bases line up with TRBD2. This CDR3 comprises 17 residues. Trimming removed 6 bases from V and 5 bases from J; junction bases left unmatched: 13. Germline V lookup: CDR1 MNHEY, CDR2 SVGEGT. CDR3 coding DNA: TGTGCCAGCAGCCCCCTCCGAGCTAGCGGGGAAACCGGGGAGCTGTTTTTT. This translates into CASSPLRASGETGELFF.

The chain couples TRBV12-3 or TRBV12-4 to TRBJ2-1; no definite D call. V was trimmed by 4 bases and J by 10 bases, leaving 20 bases between them. The CDR3 runs to 15 residues. The CDR3 protein is CASSYSALSSYEQFF. CDR3 in DNA: TGTGCCAGCAGTTACTCGGCGTTAAGCTCCTACGAGCAGTTCTTC.

This clonotype was seen repeatedly, ten times or more. The CDR3 here is CASSYYAQGGNNSPLHF. DNA for the CDR3: TGTGCCAGCAGTTACTATGCCCAGGGGGGCAATAATTCACCCCTCCACTTT. The rearrangement uses TRBV6-5 and TRBJ1-6; 7 nucleotides align to TRBD1. From germline, CDR1 is MNHEY and CDR2 SVGAGI. V was pared by 1 base and J by 5 bases, with 8 bases of the junction left unmatched. The CDR3 totals 17 residues.

This clonotype was recorded many times. V gene TRBV5-1 combines with J gene TRBJ2-7; D tentatively fits TRBD1 or TRBD2 (5 bases each). Germline lookup yields CDR1 SGHRS and CDR2 YFSETQ. The CDR3 is 16 residues long. V lost 2 bases to trimming and J lost 2 bases, with 17 bases between them. CDR3 sequence: CASSLPTGAKPYEQYF. CDR3 bases: TGCGCCAGCAGCTTACCCACCGGGGCCAAACCCTACGAGCAGTACTTC. Drawing the rest from reference TRBV5-1 and TRBJ2-7, the complete variable domain is KAGVTQTPRYLIKTRGQQVTLSCSPISGHRSVSWYQQTPGQGLQFLFEYFSETQRNKGNFPGRFSGRQFSNSRSEMNVSTLELGDSALYLCASSLPTGAKPYEQYFGPGTRLTVT.

This clonotype was picked up many times. The chain recombines TRBV20-1 with TRBJ2-1, with 7 bases matching TRBD2. This CDR3 is built from 16 residues. Germline V lookup: CDR1 DFQATT, CDR2 SNEGSKA (reference sequence). With V trimmed by 4 bases and J by 6 bases, 15 bases remained unmatched. DNA for the CDR3: TGCAGTGCTACCACCCCAAGGGCTAGCGGTGGCAATGAGCAGTTCTTC. This gives the protein CSATTPRASGGNEQFF.

The table lists this clonotype with many counts. The chain recombines TRBV14 with TRBJ2-3, with a possible D match to TRBD2 (5 bases). The CDR3 runs 14 residues. Germline V gives CDR1 SGHDN, CDR2 FVKESK. Trimming pared 1 base from V and 7 bases from J, leaving 12 bases between. CDR3 DNA sequence: TGTGCCAGCAGCCAAGTCTGGGCCGGGAATACGCAGTATTTT. Translated: CASSQVWAGNTQYF.

This clonotype was seen many times. The chain has TRBV5-3 and TRBJ2-7; 8 bases map to TRBD2. TRBV5-3 is an open reading frame, and its role is uncertain. Unmatched junction bases numbered 7, after V lost 8 bases and J lost 0 bases. The CDR3 runs to 14 residues. CDR3 residues: CASSPGLASYEQYF. The CDR3 DNA sequence: TGTGCCAGCAGCCCAGGACTAGCCTCCTACGAGCAGTACTTC.

At least ten counts were recorded for this clonotype. V is TRBV3-1 and J is TRBJ1-5, with D unresolved. Trimming took off 1 base at V and 4 bases at J, with 5 bases between the two ends. Germline CDR1 reads LGHDT; CDR2 reads YNNKEL (reference sequence). This CDR3 has 13 residues. The CDR3 sequence is CASSQGLNQPQHF. The CDR3 DNA is TGTGCCAGCAGCCAAGGATTAAATCAGCCCCAGCATTTT.

There are many counts of this clonotype. The rearrangement joins TRBV28 to TRBJ1-1; D is uncertain. Trimming shortened V by 1 base and J by 1 base, and 4 bases separated the two germline ends. Germline values: CDR1 MDHEN, CDR2 SYDVKM. There are 13 residues in the CDR3. This chain's CDR3 is CASSLLRNTEAFF. CDR3 bases: TGTGCCAGCAGTTTATTGAGGAACACTGAAGCTTTCTTT. Based on the CDR3 plus reference TRBV28 and TRBJ1-1, the full variable domain is DVKVTQSSRYLVKRTGEKVFLECVQDMDHENMFWYRQDPGLGLRLIYFSYDVKMKEKGDIPEGYSVSREKKERFSLILESASTNQTSMYLCASSLLRNTEAFFGQGTRLTVV.

This clonotype occurred many times. The chain uses TRBV20-1 and TRBJ2-3, with D maybe TRBD1 (5 bases). Germline CDR1 reads DFQATT; CDR2 reads SNEGSKA (reference sequence). The CDR3 contains 14 residues. V lost 6 bases, J lost 2 bases, and 15 bases lay in between. CDR3 region: CSAHGQGSTDTQYF. DNA for the CDR3: TGCAGTGCCCACGGGCAGGGCTCCACAGATACGCAGTATTTT.

This clonotype was seen at least ten times. The V and J genes are TRBV14 and TRBJ1-1; D not resolved. Trimming pared 8 bases from V and 4 bases from J, leaving 8 bases between. Germline loops: CDR1 SGHDN, CDR2 FVKESK. The CDR3 loop spans 11 amino acids. CDR3: CASGWGTEAFF. CDR3 DNA sequence: TGTGCCAGCGGATGGGGCACTGAAGCTTTCTTT.

This clonotype was seen repeatedly, ten times or more. This chain uses TRBV10-3 with TRBJ1-2, with D perhaps TRBD1 (6 bases). Trimming took 4 bases from V and 1 from J, leaving 7 bases between them. This CDR3 spans 13 amino acids. Looked up from germline, CDR1 is ENHRY and CDR2 is SYGVKD. The CDR3 nucleotides are TGTGCCATCAGTGCGGACAGTAACTATGGCTACACCTTC. This translates into CAISADSNYGYTF.